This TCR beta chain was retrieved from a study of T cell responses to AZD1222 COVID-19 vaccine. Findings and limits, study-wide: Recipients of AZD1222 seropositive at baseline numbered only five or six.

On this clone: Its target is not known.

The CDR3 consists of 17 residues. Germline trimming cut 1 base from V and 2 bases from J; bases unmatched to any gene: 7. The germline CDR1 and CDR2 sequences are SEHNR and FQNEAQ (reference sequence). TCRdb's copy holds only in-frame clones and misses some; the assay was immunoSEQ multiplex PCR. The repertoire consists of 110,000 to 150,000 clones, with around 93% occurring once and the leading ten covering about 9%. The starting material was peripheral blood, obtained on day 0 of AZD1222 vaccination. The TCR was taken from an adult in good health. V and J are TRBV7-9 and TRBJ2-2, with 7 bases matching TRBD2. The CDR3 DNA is TGTGCCAGCAGCTTAGGGCGACCTAGCGGCAACACCGGGGAGCTGTTTTTT. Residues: CASSLGRPSGNTGELFF.